The entry that follows covers one T cell receptor beta chain sequence. The entry originates in a study of blood T cell repertoires in COVID-19. Study-wide background: From T cells, B-cell-depleted T cells, or PBMCs came the material, which was cDNA or gDNA.

Participants were aged about 18 to 95 years, lived in over 20 US areas, and enrolled virtually. Cohort placement rested on clinical history that participants reported themselves. Source study methods: Scientists estimated how many nucleated cells there were by amplifying reference gene primers. Assay: immunoSEQ multiplex PCR; the TCRdb copy retains only in-frame clones and omits some. V and J calls and clone size are those listed in that table; D and trimming were worked out from the DNA. The profile covers roughly 400,000 clones, with approximately 93% appearing a single time and roughly 0.9% taken by the ten largest. V dropped 1 base and J dropped 6; count of bases not matched to a gene: 11. This CDR3 is built from 16 residues. Germline CDR1 LNHDA, CDR2 SQIVND (reference sequence).

Source material: PBMCs or T cells enriched from blood (not recorded which). This sequence originates from a woman aged 40 to 49 who had been exposed to COVID-19. J is TRBJ2-7 and V is TRBV19; 8 nucleotides line up with TRBD1. In nucleotides, the CDR3 is TGTGCCAGTAGTATAGCCCAGACAGGGGTTTCGGGCGAGCAGTACTTC. It translates to CASSIAQTGVSGEQYF.